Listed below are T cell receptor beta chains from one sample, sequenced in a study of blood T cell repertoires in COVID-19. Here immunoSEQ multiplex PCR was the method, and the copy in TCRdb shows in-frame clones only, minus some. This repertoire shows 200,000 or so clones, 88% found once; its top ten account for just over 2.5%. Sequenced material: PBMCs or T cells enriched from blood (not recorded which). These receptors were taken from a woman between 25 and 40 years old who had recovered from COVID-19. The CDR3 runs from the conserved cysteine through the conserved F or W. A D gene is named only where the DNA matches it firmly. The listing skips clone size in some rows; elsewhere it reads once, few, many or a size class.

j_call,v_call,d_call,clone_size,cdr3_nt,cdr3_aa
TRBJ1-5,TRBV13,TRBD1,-,TGTGCCAGCAGCTTAGGGGACAGGGCAGGCCAGCCCCAGCATTTT,CASSLGDRAGQPQHF
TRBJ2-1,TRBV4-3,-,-,TGCGCCAGCAGCCAAGATGATATGAACAGGGACCCCTACAATGAGCAGTTCTTC,CASSQDDMNRDPYNEQFF
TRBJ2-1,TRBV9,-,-,TGTGCCAGCAGCGTAGATCCAAACCCTAGCATCAATGAGCAGTTCTTC,CASSVDPNPSINEQFF
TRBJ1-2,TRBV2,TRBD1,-,TGTGCCAGCAGCATTGTAGAGGGGGCCGTCTATGGCTACACCTTC,CASSIVEGAVYGYTF
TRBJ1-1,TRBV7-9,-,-,TGTGCCAGCAGCTTAGCCCGACAGGTGAACACTGAAGCTTTCTTT,CASSLARQVNTEAFF
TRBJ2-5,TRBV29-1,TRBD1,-,TGCAGCGTTTTGGGGACAGATGAGACCCAGTACTTC,CSVLGTDETQYF
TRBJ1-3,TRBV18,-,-,TGTGCCAGCTCACCGTCCACAGGGTTTGGAAACACCATATATTTT,CASSPSTGFGNTIYF
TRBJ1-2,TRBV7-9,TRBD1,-,TGTGCCAGCAGCTTCAGGGGGAACTATGGCTACACCTTC,CASSFRGNYGYTF
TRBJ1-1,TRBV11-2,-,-,TGTGCCAGCAGCTTTCATGCAGAGAACACTGAAGCTTTCTTT,CASSFHAENTEAFF
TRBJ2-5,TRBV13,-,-,TGTGCCAGCAGCCAACAGGAATCCGGAGCGACCCAGTACTTC,CASSQQESGATQYF
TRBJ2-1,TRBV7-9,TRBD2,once,TGTGCCAGCAGCTGGGGGACTAGCGGCAATGAGCAGTTCTTC,CASSWGTSGNEQFF
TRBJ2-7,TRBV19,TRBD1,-,TGTGCCAGCCGGGGACAGGGGGATACCTACGAGCAGTACTTC,CASRGQGDTYEQYF
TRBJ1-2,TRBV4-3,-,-,TGCGCCAGCAGCTCCCAGGTGTCTTCTAACTATGGCTACACCTTC,CASSSQVSSNYGYTF
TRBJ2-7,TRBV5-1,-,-,TGCGCCAGCAGCTTGGCCTTTGCGGGGGCCCTCTACGAGCAGTACTTC,CASSLAFAGALYEQYF
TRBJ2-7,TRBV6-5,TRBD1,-,TGTGCCAGCAGCAGGGACAGGGTGGTCCACGAGCAGTACTTC,CASSRDRVVHEQYF
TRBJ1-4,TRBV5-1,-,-,TGCGCCAGCAGCAGAACTACAGGGCAGACTAATGAAAAACTGTTTTTT,CASSRTTGQTNEKLFF
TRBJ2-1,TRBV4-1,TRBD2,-,TGCGCCAGCAGGGGACTAGCGGGCTACAATGAGCAGTTCTTC,CASRGLAGYNEQFF
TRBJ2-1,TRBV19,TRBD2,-,TGTGCCAGTAGTATCCTTAGCGGGGGGGGCTACAATGAGCAGTTCTTC,CASSILSGGGYNEQFF
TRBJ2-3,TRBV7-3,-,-,TGTGCCAGCTCCGGCCTGGGGGCCACAGATACGCAGTATTTT,CASSGLGATDTQYF
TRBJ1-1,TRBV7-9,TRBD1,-,TGTGCCAGCAGCACCCGGACAGGGAGCACTGAAGCTTTCTTT,CASSTRTGSTEAFF
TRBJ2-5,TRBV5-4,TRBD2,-,TGTGCCAGCACCCCGGCCCTAGCGGCGGTTGAGACCCAGTACTTC,CASTPALAAVETQYF
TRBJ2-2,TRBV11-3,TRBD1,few,TGTGCCAGCAGCTTAGTGCACGGGACAGGGAACACCGGGGAGCTGTTTTTT,CASSLVHGTGNTGELFF
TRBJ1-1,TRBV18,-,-,TGTGCCAGCTCACCCTCGAACACTGAAGCTTTCTTT,CASSPSNTEAFF
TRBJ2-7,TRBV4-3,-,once,TGCGCCAGCAGCCAAGGCCGGGGTTCAACCTACGAGCAGTACTTC,CASSQGRGSTYEQYF
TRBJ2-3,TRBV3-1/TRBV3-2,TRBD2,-,TGTGCCAGCAGCCAACTCCCCGGACTAGCGGGGCTCACAGATACGCAGTATTTT,CASSQLPGLAGLTDTQYF
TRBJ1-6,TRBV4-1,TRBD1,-,TGCGCCAGATGCAAGGGGGCCCCCGGTAATTCACCCCTCCACTTT,CARCKGAPGNSPLHF
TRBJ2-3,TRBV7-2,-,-,TGTGCCAGCAGCTTGAGTTCAGATACGCAGTATTTT,CASSLSSDTQYF
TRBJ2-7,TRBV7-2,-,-,TGTGCCAGCAGTCTCGCAGGGGGGCCTTCCTACGAGCAGTACTTC,CASSLAGGPSYEQYF
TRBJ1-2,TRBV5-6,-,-,TGTGCCAGCAGCCAACTGGGAGGGTATGGCTACACCTTC,CASSQLGGYGYTF
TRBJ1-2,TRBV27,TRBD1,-,TGTGCCAGCAGCTCACAGGGGAACTATGGCTACACCTTC,CASSSQGNYGYTF
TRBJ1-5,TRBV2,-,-,TGTGCCAGCAGTTTGCAGGGGAATCAGCCCCAGCATTTT,CASSLQGNQPQHF
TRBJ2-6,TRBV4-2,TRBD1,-,TGTGCCAGCAGCCTACGTGACCCGAGGACAGGGGGCGCTTCTGGGGCCAACGTCCTGACTTTC,CASSLRDPRTGGASGANVLTF
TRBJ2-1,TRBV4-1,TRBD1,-,TGCGCCAGCAGCCAAGGACAGGGGGCAAGATACAATGAGCAGTTCTTC,CASSQGQGARYNEQFF
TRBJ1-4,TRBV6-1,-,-,TGTGCCAGCAGTCTTAGGGGGAAAAAACTGTTTTTT,CASSLRGKKLFF
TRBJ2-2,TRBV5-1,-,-,TGCGCCAGCAGCTTGGGACAGAGTAACACCGGGGAGCTGTTTTTT,CASSLGQSNTGELFF
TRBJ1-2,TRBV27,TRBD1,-,TGTGCCAGCAGCCTCGGGACAGGGGGCTTTAATGGCTACACCTTC,CASSLGTGGFNGYTF
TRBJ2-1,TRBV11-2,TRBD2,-,TGTGCCAGCCACGGACTAGCGGGGAACGGTGAGCAGTTCTTC,CASHGLAGNGEQFF